The 31 T cell receptor beta chains in this list originate from one sample, sequenced in a study of blood T cell repertoires in COVID-19. The table came from immunoSEQ multiplex PCR; TCRdb's copy has only in-frame clones and leaves some out. Of some 120,000 clones in the sample, around 80% were seen once. The sequenced sample was peripheral blood. Source of these receptors: a man in his 70s with acute or convalescent COVID-19.

This clone was recorded only once. The chain recombines TRBV5-1 with TRBJ2-3; TRBD2 is a possible D gene (7 bases). The CDR3 spans 14 residues. V lost 0 bases and J lost 5, with 10 bases in between. Germline V CDR1 and CDR2: SGHRS, YFSETQ. CDR3 residues: CASSLAGGRDTQYF. CDR3 in DNA: TGCGCCAGCAGCTTGGCGGGGGGCAGAGATACGCAGTATTTT.

This chain links TRBV2 with TRBJ2-5; D call uncertain. This CDR3 spans 11 amino acids. With 10 bases removed from V and 4 bases from J, the gap between germline ends came to 10 bases. Germline values: CDR1 SNHLY, CDR2 FYNNEI. The CDR3: CATLTGETQYF. The CDR3 coding sequence is TGTGCCACCTTAACCGGAGAGACCCAGTACTTC.

This sequence joins TRBV4-1 and TRBJ2-3; TRBD2 aligns across 15 bases. J was trimmed by 6 bases and V by 0 bases; bases with no gene match: 4. The CDR3 has 17 residues. Germline CDR1 and CDR2: MGHRA and YSYEKL. The CDR3 sequence is CASSQEGLAGGRDTQYF. CDR3 DNA: TGCGCCAGCAGCCAAGAAGGACTAGCGGGGGGGAGGGATACGCAGTATTTT.

This clone was picked up a small number of times. The rearrangement links TRBV3-1 (or the pseudogene TRBV3-2) to TRBJ1-6; no clear D gene. With 0 bases removed from V and 8 bases from J, the gap between germline ends came to 11 bases. Germline CDR1 LGHDT, CDR2 YNNKEL (reference sequence). The CDR3 runs 15 residues. DNA for the CDR3: TGTGCCAGCAGCCAAGAAGGACTCCTGGATTCACCCCTCCACTTT. Translated: CASSQEGLLDSPLHF.

The genes are TRBV3-1 (or the pseudogene TRBV3-2) and TRBJ1-6, with D perhaps matching TRBD1 (5 bases). Trimming removed 0 bases from V and 7 bases from J, with 7 bases in between. This CDR3 has 14 residues. Germline-derived CDR1 and CDR2 are LGHDT and YNNKEL (reference sequence). The CDR3 nucleotides read TGTGCCAGCAGCCAAGAGTGGGGCAATTCACCCCTCCACTTT. The encoded protein is CASSQEWGNSPLHF.

The rearrangement joins TRBV15 to TRBJ2-7; the match to TRBD2 covers 9 bases. The CDR3 runs 17 residues. The germline V gene encodes CDR1 LNHNV and CDR2 YYDKDF (reference sequence). Trimming took 1 base from V and 4 from J; bases not matched to a gene: 11. This CDR3 is CATSRGGAGTSSYEQYF. DNA of the CDR3: TGTGCCACCAGCAGAGGTGGGGCCGGGACTAGCTCGTACGAGCAGTACTTC.

The V call is TRBV10-3, the J call TRBJ1-1; possibly TRBD1 for D (6 bases). This CDR3 has 13 amino acids. V lost 6 bases and J 1 base, leaving 9 bases between the germline ends. Germline V gives CDR1 ENHRY, CDR2 SYGVKD. The DNA of the CDR3 is TGTGCCATCAGAGGACAGCAGAACACTGAAGCTTTCTTT. It encodes CAIRGQQNTEAFF.

A word on this clone: An end of the junction does not agree with germline; a read error may underlie this. J is TRBJ2-5 and V is TRBV6-1, with TRBD2 matching 8 bases. CDR3 length: 16 residues. Germline CDR1 MNHNS, CDR2 SASEGT. The CDR3 loop reads CASREAGAGPWETQYF. The DNA of the CDR3 is TGTGCCAGCAGAGAAGCGGGGGCAGGCCCTTGGGAGACCCAGTACTTC.

The chain combines TRBV5-1 with TRBJ2-1, with a tentative D call TRBD1 (5 bases). The CDR3 has 15 amino acids. In germline, CDR1 is SGHRS, CDR2 YFSETQ. The V gene lost 0 bases and the J gene lost 2 bases, with 9 bases spanning the gap. The CDR3 region is CASSLETVTYNEQFF. CDR3 DNA: TGCGCCAGCAGCTTGGAGACAGTCACCTACAATGAGCAGTTCTTC.

V usage is TRBV29-1 and J usage is TRBJ2-5, with 11 bases lining up with TRBD1. CDR1 is SQVTM, CDR2 ANQGSEA, per germline. The ends lost 7 bases at V and 1 base at J; junction bases unmatched: 5. There are 14 residues in the CDR3. The CDR3 here is CSGTGGSGQETQYF. DNA for the CDR3: TGCAGCGGGACAGGGGGCTCAGGCCAAGAGACCCAGTACTTC.

The chain combines TRBV5-4 with TRBJ1-1, with no clear D. Germline V gene data show CDR1 as SGHNT and CDR2 as YYREEE (reference sequence). The CDR3 has 13 amino acids. V lost 5 bases and J lost 1, with 9 bases in between. CDR3: CASSQDTNTEAFF. CDR3 nucleotides: TGTGCCAGCAGTCAAGACACGAACACTGAAGCTTTCTTT.

The chain employs TRBV6-5 and TRBJ2-1; D is undetermined. CDR1 is MNHEY, CDR2 SVGAGI, per germline. CDR3 length: 15 residues. The germline V and J ends were trimmed by 2 bases and 7 bases, with 15 bases remaining between them. CDR3 sequence: CASSYAVFSVNEQFF. DNA of the CDR3: TGTGCCAGCAGTTACGCGGTATTCTCGGTAAATGAGCAGTTCTTC.

The rearrangement uses TRBV7-9 and TRBJ2-3, with a weak D call TRBD2 (5 bases). V was shortened by 3 bases and J by 3 bases, with 13 bases between the two germline ends. This CDR3 is 15 amino acids long. The germline V gene encodes CDR1 SEHNR and CDR2 FQNEAQ (reference sequence). The CDR3 nucleotides read TGTGCCAGCAGCTTCGGACCCAGCGGTACAGATACGCAGTATTTT. Its translation is CASSFGPSGTDTQYF.

The genes are TRBV4-1 and TRBJ1-4; no definite D call. There are 14 residues in the CDR3. With 1 base removed from V and 7 bases from J, the gap between germline ends came to 10 bases. Germline V CDR1 and CDR2: MGHRA, YSYEKL. CDR3 sequence: CASSQASPGEKLFF. The CDR3 DNA reads TGCGCCAGCAGCCAAGCCTCCCCGGGTGAAAAACTGTTTTTT.

The chain recombines TRBV10-2 with TRBJ1-1; 7 bases fit TRBD1. V was pared by 6 bases and J by 1 base, with 5 bases of the junction left unmatched. This CDR3 contains 14 residues. Germline V CDR1 and CDR2: WSHSY, SAAADI. The CDR3: CASSGAGGNTEAFF. The CDR3 nucleotides are TGCGCCAGCAGCGGGGCAGGGGGGAACACTGAAGCTTTCTTT.

The V gene is TRBV6-6, the J gene TRBJ2-3, with 7 bases aligning to TRBD2. CDR1 is MNHNY and CDR2 is SVGAGI in the germline V gene (reference sequence). The junction had 11 bases not matched to a gene; V was cut back by 8 bases and J by 3 bases. The CDR3 is 15 residues long. CDR3 residues: CASLQAAGVTDTQYF. The CDR3, as DNA: TGTGCCAGCCTCCAAGCGGCGGGGGTGACAGATACGCAGTATTTT.

The chain recombines TRBV5-4 with TRBJ2-3; 9 nucleotides line up with TRBD1. V was pared by 4 bases and J by 2 bases, with 5 bases of the junction left unmatched. This CDR3 spans 15 amino acids. CDR1 and CDR2 from the germline V gene are SGHNT and YYREEE (reference sequence). CDR3 bases: TGTGCCAGCAGCACAGGGGGCGCAACCACAGATACGCAGTATTTT. Its protein is CASSTGGATTDTQYF.

The chain recombines TRBV10-3 with TRBJ2-3, with TRBD1 matching over 11 bases. Germline CDR1 reads ENHRY; CDR2 reads SYGVKD. Trimming cost V 6 bases and J 4 bases; bases outside gene matches: 6. This CDR3 contains 15 residues. The CDR3 bases are TGTGCCATCAGACCGCCGGGACAGGGGGCAGATACGCAGTATTTT. Its translation: CAIRPPGQGADTQYF.

The chain joins TRBV5-1 to TRBJ1-3; a weak D match, TRBD1 (6 bases). CDR1 SGHRS and CDR2 YFSETQ come from the germline V gene. The CDR3 length is 17 residues. Trimming took 0 bases from V and 0 from J, leaving 13 bases between them. The CDR3 DNA is TGCGCCAGCAGCTTGGCCACGGGGACAAACTCTGGAAACACCATATATTTT. Amino acid sequence: CASSLATGTNSGNTIYF. Drawing the rest from reference TRBV5-1 and TRBJ1-3, the complete variable domain is KAGVTQTPRYLIKTRGQQVTLSCSPISGHRSVSWYQQTPGQGLQFLFEYFSETQRNKGNFPGRFSGRQFSNSRSEMNVSTLELGDSALYLCASSLATGTNSGNTIYFGEGSWLTVV.

This CDR3 reads CASSIGLYQPQHF. CDR3 sequence (DNA): TGTGCCAGTAGTATTGGGCTCTATCAGCCCCAGCATTTT. The J gene is TRBJ1-5, the V gene TRBV19; D is unresolved. Germline values: CDR1 LNHDA, CDR2 SQIVND (reference sequence). This CDR3 has 13 residues. Trimming shortened V by 3 bases and J by 5 bases, and 8 bases separated the two germline ends.

A single count supports this clone. The chain recombines TRBV4-1 with TRBJ2-3, with TRBD2 as a possible D gene (5 bases). The ends were cut back, 5 bases at V and 4 bases at J, with 16 bases in the middle. The CDR3 covers 15 residues. In germline, CDR1 is MGHRA, CDR2 YSYEKL. CDR3 region: CASSLLVSSSDTQYF. DNA for the CDR3: TGCGCCAGCAGCTTACTAGTCTCCTCTTCAGATACGCAGTATTTT.

The rearrangement links TRBV11-2 to TRBJ2-1, with TRBD1 identical over 7 bases. With V trimmed by 1 base and J by 7 bases, 7 bases remained unmatched. Per the germline V gene, CDR1 is SGHAT and CDR2 is FQNNGV. This CDR3 is 15 amino acids long. The CDR3 loop reads CASSLGPETGNEQFF. CDR3 nucleotides: TGTGCCAGCAGCTTAGGCCCCGAGACAGGGAATGAGCAGTTCTTC.

The V call is TRBV29-1, the J call TRBJ1-2, with a weak D call TRBD1 (6 bases). Germline CDR1 reads SQVTM; CDR2 reads ANQGSEA. The V and J ends lost 6 bases and 1 base respectively, with 18 bases between them. CDR3 length equals 15 residues. The CDR3 DNA sequence: TGCAGCGTCGACGCCTCCCGCAGGGGTAACTATGGCTACACCTTC. This codes for CSVDASRRGNYGYTF.

The chain carries TRBV18 and TRBJ1-2; 8 bases agree with TRBD1. V lost 4 bases, J lost 1 base, and 5 bases stayed unmatched. CDR3 length equals 15 residues. Germline V gene sequence: CDR1 KGHSH, CDR2 LQKENI. CDR3 sequence reads: CASSLSGGVNYGYTF. The CDR3 DNA reads as TGTGCCAGCTCACTCTCAGGGGGCGTTAACTATGGCTACACCTTC. Filled out from reference TRBV18 and TRBJ1-2, the complete variable domain reads NAGVMQNPRHLVRRRGQEARLRCSPMKGHSHVYWYRQLPEEGLKFMVYLQKENIIDESGMPKERFSAEFPKEGPSILRIQQVVRGDSAAYFCASSLSGGVNYGYTFGSGTRLTVV.

The rearrangement uses TRBV6-1 and TRBJ1-2; D gene unclear. CDR1 and CDR2 (germline): MNHNS, SASEGT. The V and J ends lost 1 base and 7 bases respectively, with 13 bases between them. The CDR3 has 14 amino acids. The DNA for the CDR3 is TGTGCCAGCAGTGAAGAAGCGGTTGGCTTTGGCTACACCTTC. Translation: CASSEEAVGFGYTF.

This chain uses TRBV5-4 with TRBJ2-7, with TRBD2 matching over 9 bases. The germline CDR1 and CDR2 sequences are SGHNT and YYREEE (reference sequence). Trimming cost V 4 bases and J 5 bases; bases outside gene matches: 16. The length of the CDR3 is 17 residues. This chain's CDR3 is CASSPRRGGGAGNEQYF. CDR3 bases: TGTGCCAGCAGCCCTAGGCGCGGCGGGGGGGCCGGGAACGAGCAGTACTTC.

The chain links TRBV7-2 to TRBJ1-2; a possible D gene is TRBD1 (6 bases). Trimming stripped 10 bases from V and 4 bases from J, with 16 bases between. Germline lookup yields CDR1 SGHTA and CDR2 FQGNSA. CDR3 length: 13 amino acids. CDR3 DNA sequence: TGTGCCACCAATCAACCGACAGGCTATGGCTACACCTTC. Its translation: CATNQPTGYGYTF.

This chain links TRBV18 with TRBJ2-7; TRBD1 might be the D (5 bases). CDR3 length: 12 amino acids. CDR1 and CDR2 from the germline V gene are KGHSH and LQKENI. V lost 5 bases, J lost 4 bases, and 9 bases lay in between. CDR3 sequence (DNA): TGTGCCAGCTCAAAGCAGGGTTACGAGCAGTACTTC. Its protein is CASSKQGYEQYF.

This chain uses TRBV28 with TRBJ2-3, with D perhaps matching TRBD2 (7 bases). V was trimmed by 2 bases and J by 2 bases, leaving 17 bases between them. CDR3 length: 17 amino acids. Per germline, CDR1 MDHEN and CDR2 SYDVKM. As DNA, the CDR3 is TGTGCCAGCAGTTTACCCCGAGGAGGGGGGGACACAGATACGCAGTATTTT. It specifies CASSLPRGGGDTDTQYF.

The chain recombines TRBV9 with TRBJ2-1; 11 positions agree with TRBD1. The length of the CDR3 is 15 residues. Trimming at V came to 4 bases and at J to 12 bases, leaving 12 bases not matched to a gene. CDR1 and CDR2 (germline): SGDLS, YYNGEE. CDR3: CASSPRTGGAAWQFF. DNA for the CDR3: TGTGCCAGCAGCCCCCGGACAGGGGGCGCAGCGTGGCAGTTCTTC.

The V gene is TRBV7-8, the J gene TRBJ2-1; TRBD2 aligns across 15 bases. The CDR3 spans 17 residues. The V segment lost 1 base and the J segment 7 bases; nucleotides outside the gene matches: 5. Per germline, CDR1 SGHVS and CDR2 FQNEAQ. CDR3 DNA: TGTGCCAGCAGCTTAGGGACTAGCGGGGGGGCCGGGAATGAGCAGTTCTTC. This codes for CASSLGTSGGAGNEQFF.